The rows below give T cell receptor beta chains drawn from one sample of a study of CXCR3-negative and CXCR3-positive naive CD8 T cells. No DNA is given; TCRdb re-called the 5' RACE reads and lists each CDR3 protein once. Its table records some 99,000 distinct CDR3 sequences. Sequencing was performed on naive CXCR3+ CD8+ T cells from blood. The receptors derive from a human donor in good health. Some clones in this sample may be carry-over from other donors' samples. CDR3s include the opening cysteine and the closing phenylalanine or tryptophan. The order of the fields is J gene, V gene, CDR3 protein.

J gene: TRBJ2-1
V gene: TRBV6-2/TRBV6-3
CDR3 protein: CASSYRAGRAGGNNEQFF

J gene: TRBJ2-7
V gene: TRBV29-1
CDR3 protein: CSVESSVTYEQYF

J gene: TRBJ1-2
V gene: TRBV12-3/TRBV12-4
CDR3 protein: CASSLALSPGPGDYGYTF

J gene: TRBJ2-4
V gene: TRBV19
CDR3 protein: CASTWRDIQYF

J gene: TRBJ2-6
V gene: TRBV9
CDR3 protein: CASSVDSGANVLTF

J gene: TRBJ1-2
V gene: TRBV19
CDR3 protein: CASSIDGQAPLRGYTF

J gene: TRBJ2-7
V gene: TRBV19
CDR3 protein: CASSFGAVFSEQYF

J gene: TRBJ2-2
V gene: TRBV5-1
CDR3 protein: CASSDPGLNTGELFF

J gene: TRBJ2-7
V gene: TRBV4-1
CDR3 protein: CASSPTILSYEQYF

J gene: TRBJ1-2
V gene: TRBV30
CDR3 protein: CAWSFTEGYGYTF

J gene: TRBJ2-3
V gene: TRBV7-9
CDR3 protein: CASSSLNQGLITDTQYF

J gene: TRBJ1-6
V gene: TRBV3-1
CDR3 protein: CASSHDPGGRGSPLHF

J gene: TRBJ2-5
V gene: TRBV6-2/TRBV6-3
CDR3 protein: CASRGLYQETQYF

J gene: TRBJ2-1
V gene: TRBV2
CDR3 protein: CASSELPDSASYNEQFF

J gene: TRBJ2-5
V gene: TRBV20-1
CDR3 protein: CSATRVGTSALQETQYF